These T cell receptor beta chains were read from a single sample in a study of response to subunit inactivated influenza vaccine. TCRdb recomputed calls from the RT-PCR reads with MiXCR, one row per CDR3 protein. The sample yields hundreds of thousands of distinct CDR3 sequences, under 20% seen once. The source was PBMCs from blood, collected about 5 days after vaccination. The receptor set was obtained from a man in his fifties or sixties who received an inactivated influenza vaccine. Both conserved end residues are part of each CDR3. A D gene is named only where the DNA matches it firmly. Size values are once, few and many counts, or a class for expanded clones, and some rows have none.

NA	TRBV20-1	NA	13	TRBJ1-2	CSGVVKGGYGYTF	TGCAGCGGTGTAGTCAAGGGCGGCTATGGCTACACCTTC
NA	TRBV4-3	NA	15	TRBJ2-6	CASSQIKPGANVLTF	TGCGCCAGCAGCCAAATCAAGCCTGGGGCCAACGTCCTGACTTTC
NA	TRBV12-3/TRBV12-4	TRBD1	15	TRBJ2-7	CASSLAQGVTYEQYF	TGTGCCAGCAGTTTGGCGCAGGGGGTCACCTACGAGCAGTACTTC
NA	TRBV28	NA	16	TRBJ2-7	CASSFSPKVDNYEQYF	TGTGCCAGCAGTTTCTCACCCAAGGTCGACAACTACGAGCAGTACTTC
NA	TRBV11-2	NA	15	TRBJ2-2	CASRGHFDFTGELFF	TGTGCCAGCAGGGGCCACTTCGACTTCACCGGGGAGCTGTTTTTT
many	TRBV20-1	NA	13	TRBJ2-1	CSADRDTSPEQFF	TGCAGTGCTGACCGGGACACAAGCCCCGAGCAGTTCTTC
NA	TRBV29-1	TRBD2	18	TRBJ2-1	CSVEGLSGRGVAYNEQFF	TGCAGCGTTGAAGGTCTGAGCGGGAGAGGCGTCGCCTACAATGAGCAGTTCTTC
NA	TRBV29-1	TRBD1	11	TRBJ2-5	CSVNRGETQYF	TGCAGCGTTAACAGGGGAGAGACCCAGTACTTC
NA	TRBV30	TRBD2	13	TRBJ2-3	CAWTSGNTDTQYF	TGTGCCTGGACTAGCGGGAACACAGATACGCAGTATTTT
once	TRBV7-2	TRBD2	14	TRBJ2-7	CASSVSGRAGEQYF	TGTGCCAGCAGCGTAAGCGGGAGGGCCGGGGAGCAGTACTTC
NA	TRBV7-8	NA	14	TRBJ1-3	CASSAGIRGNTIYF	TGTGCCAGCAGCGCAGGGATTCGTGGAAACACCATATATTTT
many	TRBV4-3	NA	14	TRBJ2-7	CASSPWADSYEQYF	TGCGCCAGCAGCCCCTGGGCGGACTCCTACGAGCAGTACTTC
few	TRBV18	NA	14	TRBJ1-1	CASSPPGGNTEAFF	TGTGCCAGCTCACCACCGGGGGGGAACACTGAAGCTTTCTTT
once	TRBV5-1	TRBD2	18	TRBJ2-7	CASSLAGASGRYSYEQYF	TGCGCCAGCAGCTTGGCGGGGGCTAGCGGGCGCTACTCCTACGAGCAGTACTTC
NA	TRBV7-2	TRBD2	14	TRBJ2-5	CASKSGSGVETQYF	TGTGCCAGCAAGAGCGGGAGTGGAGTTGAGACCCAGTACTTC
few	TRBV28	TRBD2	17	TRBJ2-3	CASRPEAGGSGTDTQYF	TGTGCCAGCAGACCTGAGGCGGGAGGGTCTGGCACAGATACGCAGTATTTT
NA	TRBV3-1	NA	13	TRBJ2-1	CASSHGRYNEQFF	TGTGCCAGCAGCCACGGACGGTACAATGAGCAGTTCTTC
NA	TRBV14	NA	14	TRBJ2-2	CASSLREYTGELFF	TGTGCCAGCAGCCTCCGGGAGTACACCGGGGAGCTGTTTTTT
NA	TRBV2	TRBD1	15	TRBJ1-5	CASSRMGQSNQPQHF	TGTGCCAGCAGTCGGATGGGACAGAGCAATCAGCCCCAGCATTTT
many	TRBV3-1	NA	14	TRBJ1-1	CASSRLEMNTEAFF	TGTGCCAGCAGCCGCCTCGAAATGAACACTGAAGCTTTCTTT
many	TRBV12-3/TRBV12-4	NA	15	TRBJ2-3	CASSPGRRTTDTQYF	TGTGCCAGCAGTCCAGGACGGAGAACCACAGATACGCAGTATTTT
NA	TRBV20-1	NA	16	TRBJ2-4	CSASYQGILAKNIQYF	TGCAGTGCTAGTTATCAGGGGATCCTTGCCAAAAACATTCAGTACTTC
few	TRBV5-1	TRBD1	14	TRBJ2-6	CASDRGPGANVLTF	TGCGCCAGCGACAGGGGCCCTGGGGCCAACGTCCTGACTTTC
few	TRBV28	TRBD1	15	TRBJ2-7	CASRAWTGSSYEQYF	TGTGCCAGCAGAGCGTGGACAGGGAGCTCCTACGAGCAGTACTTC
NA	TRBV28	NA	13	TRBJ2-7	CASSLFKGYEQYF	TGTGCCAGCAGTTTATTTAAGGGCTACGAGCAGTACTTC
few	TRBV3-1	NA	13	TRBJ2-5	CASRQLYQETQYF	TGTGCCAGCAGACAGTTGTACCAAGAGACCCAGTACTTC
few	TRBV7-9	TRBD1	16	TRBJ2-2	CASSMTGGANTGELFF	TGTGCCAGCAGCATGACAGGGGGTGCGAACACCGGGGAGCTGTTTTTT
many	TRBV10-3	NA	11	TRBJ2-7	CAISGSYEQYF	TGTGCCATCAGTGGCTCCTACGAGCAGTACTTC
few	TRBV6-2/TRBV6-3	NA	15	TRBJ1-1	CASSYRGAKNTEAFF	TGTGCCAGCAGTTACCGGGGAGCGAAGAACACTGAAGCTTTCTTT
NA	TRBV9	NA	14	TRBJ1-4	CASSVRQGGEKLFF	TGTGCCAGCAGCGTACGGCAGGGAGGAGAAAAACTGTTTTTT
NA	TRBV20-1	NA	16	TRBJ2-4	CSARDQFRRVGNIQYF	TGCAGTGCTAGAGATCAATTCCGCCGTGTTGGAAACATTCAGTACTTC
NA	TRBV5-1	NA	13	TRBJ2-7	CASSFVWDYEQYF	TGCGCCAGCAGCTTCGTGTGGGACTACGAGCAGTACTTC
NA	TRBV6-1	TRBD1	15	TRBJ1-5	CASSDDRAFHQPQHF	TGTGCCAGCAGTGACGACAGGGCTTTCCATCAGCCCCAGCATTTT
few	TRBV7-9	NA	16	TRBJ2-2	CASSTDWGGNTGELFF	TGTGCCAGCAGCACGGACTGGGGCGGGAACACCGGGGAGCTGTTTTTT
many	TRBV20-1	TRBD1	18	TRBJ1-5	CSAISRDRGMRGNQPQHF	TGCAGTGCTATATCCCGGGACAGGGGGATGAGGGGCAATCAGCCCCAGCATTTT
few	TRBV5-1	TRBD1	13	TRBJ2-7	CASSSDRGREQYF	TGCGCCAGCAGCTCTGACAGGGGGCGTGAGCAGTACTTC
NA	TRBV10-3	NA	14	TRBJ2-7	CAISESRQKHEQYF	TGTGCCATCAGTGAGTCGCGGCAGAAACACGAGCAGTACTTC
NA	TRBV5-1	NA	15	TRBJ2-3	CASSFGNSPLDTQYF	TGCGCCAGCAGCTTTGGTAATAGCCCCCTCGATACGCAGTATTTT
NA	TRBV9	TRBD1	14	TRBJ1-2	CASSDGTGDYGYTF	TGTGCCAGCAGCGACGGGACAGGGGACTATGGCTACACCTTC
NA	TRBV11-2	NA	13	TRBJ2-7	CASSLRQTTEQYF	TGTGCCAGCAGCTTACGGCAGACCACCGAGCAGTACTTC
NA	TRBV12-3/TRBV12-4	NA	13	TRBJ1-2	CASSLRAGNGYTF	TGTGCCAGCAGTTTAAGGGCAGGGAATGGCTACACCTTC
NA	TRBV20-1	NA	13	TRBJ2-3	CSAPRPGTDTQYF	TGCAGTGCTCCACGCCCCGGGACAGATACGCAGTATTTT
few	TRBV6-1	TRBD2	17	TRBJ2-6	CASRTAGGLSGANVLTF	TGTGCCAGCAGAACCGCGGGGGGGCTCTCTGGGGCCAACGTCCTGACTTTC
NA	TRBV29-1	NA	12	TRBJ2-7	CSVEEEGNEQYF	TGCAGCGTTGAAGAGGAGGGGAACGAGCAGTACTTC
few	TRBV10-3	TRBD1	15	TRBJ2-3	CAISGRQGAADTQYF	TGTGCCATCAGCGGCCGGCAGGGGGCCGCAGATACGCAGTATTTT
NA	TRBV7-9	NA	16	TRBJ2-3	CASSLVGGEITDTQYF	TGTGCCAGCAGCTTAGTCGGCGGGGAAATCACAGATACGCAGTATTTT
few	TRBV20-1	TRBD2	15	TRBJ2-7	CSARGPGGSSYEQYF	TGCAGTGCTAGAGGGCCGGGAGGAAGTTCCTACGAGCAGTACTTC